The 3 T cell receptor beta chains below were found in one sample sequenced in a study of control samples from healthy donors and cancer patients. Libraries were prepared by immunoSEQ multiplex PCR; TCRdb keeps only in-frame clonotypes and omits some of them. Of 200,000 or so clones in the sample, around 90% were seen once. Sequencing used blood. These TCRs come from a man aged 25 to 40 in good health.

The chain is built from TRBV27 and TRBJ1-5; TRBD1 might be the D (5 bases). The V end lost 5 bases, the J end lost 4 bases, and 9 bases lay between the germline ends. This CDR3 has 13 residues. Germline V gives CDR1 MNHEY, CDR2 SMNVEV (reference sequence). The CDR3 spells CASSKTVNQPQHF. CDR3 in DNA: TGTGCCAGCAGTAAGACAGTTAATCAGCCCCAGCATTTT.

DNA for the CDR3: TGTGCCAGCAGTGTGAAGCGGGGGGGAAACGAGCAGTACTTC. Protein: CASSVKRGGNEQYF. The chain is built from TRBV2 and TRBJ2-7, with 10 bases matching TRBD2. The junction had 5 bases not matched to a gene; V was cut back by 4 bases and J by 5 bases. The CDR3 length is 14 residues. Looked up from germline, CDR1 is SNHLY and CDR2 is FYNNEI.

To note about this clone: Other DNA sequences within the sample encode an identical CDR3. This chain connects TRBV2 to TRBJ2-6; the match to TRBD2 covers 8 bases. The junction had 0 bases not matched to a gene; V was cut back by 3 bases and J by 2 bases. The CDR3 has 15 amino acids. The germline V gene encodes CDR1 SNHLY and CDR2 FYNNEI. CDR3 nucleotides: TGTGCCAGCAGTGACGGGGGGGCTGGGGCCAACGTCCTGACTTTC. Translating it yields CASSDGGAGANVLTF.